The 3 T cell receptor beta chains reported below all come from one sample, sequenced in a study of tissue T cells after allogeneic stem cell transplantation. Assay: immunoSEQ multiplex PCR; the TCRdb copy retains only in-frame clones and omits some. The sample records around 500 clones, around 50% being singletons. The sample was lymph node tissue, taken at autopsy. These TCRs come from a female patient between 40 and 69 years old with steroid-refractory graft-versus-host disease after an allogeneic stem cell transplant. Some T cells may be the graft donor's.

By sample fraction, this clone is large. This chain's CDR3 is CASSYSGQQYF. Here the CDR3 DNA reads TGTGCCAGCAGTTACTCTGGCCAGCAGTACTTC. This sequence joins TRBV6-2 or TRBV6-3 and TRBJ2-7; no clear D gene. Germline V gives CDR1 MNHEY, CDR2 SVGEGT. V lost 0 bases and J 8 bases, leaving 5 bases between the germline ends. The CDR3 spans 11 residues.

This clone came up once. The J gene is TRBJ2-5, the V gene TRBV12-1. TRBV12-1 is a documented pseudogene. The CDR3 covers 14 residues. The CDR3 loop is CASSFSCSSETQYF. The CDR3 bases are TGTGCCAGCAGCTTTAGTTGCTCCTCGGAGACCCAGTACTTC.

This clone is large in the sample. The chain couples TRBV29-1 to TRBJ2-1; 12 bases are shared with TRBD2. V lost 1 base and J lost 10; bases outside the gene matches: 14. The length of the CDR3 is 17 residues. Germline V gene lookup returns CDR1 SQVTM and CDR2 ANQGSEA. The CDR3 bases are TGCAGCGTTGAAGCCGACTACGCTAGCGGGAGGGCCTGGGAGCAGTTCTTC. This translates into CSVEADYASGRAWEQFF.